Each of the 17 T cell receptor beta chains below was sequenced from the same sample in a study of Tregs in tolerant kidney transplant recipients. Measured with immunoSEQ multiplex PCR; TCRdb has only the in-frame clones, and not every one. The sample holds approximately 43,000 clones, under 95% seen once. The material sequenced was Tregs from blood. The receptors stem from a human donor in good health.

The chain couples TRBV14 to TRBJ1-4; TRBD1 is a possible D gene (5 bases). Germline CDR1 reads SGHDN; CDR2 reads FVKESK. Trimming took off 4 bases at V and 5 bases at J, with 8 bases between the two ends. The CDR3 is made up of 13 amino acids. In DNA, the CDR3 is TGTGCCAGCAGCCCGGGACTAAATGAAAAACTGTTTTTT. It codes for CASSPGLNEKLFF. Looking up the rest from reference TRBV14 and TRBJ1-4 gives the full variable domain: EAGVTQFPSHSVIEKGQTVTLRCDPISGHDNLYWYRRVMGKEIKFLLHFVKESKQDESGMPNNRFLAERTGGTYSTLKVQPAELEDSGVYFCASSPGLNEKLFFGSGTQLSVL.

The chain recombines TRBV30 with TRBJ2-5, with no clear D. Germline CDR1 and CDR2: GTSNPN and SVGIG (reference sequence). The CDR3 is made up of 11 amino acids. Trimming stripped 7 bases from V and 4 bases from J, with 10 bases between. The CDR3 loop reads CASRTAETQYF. CDR3 DNA sequence: TGTGCCTCTAGGACGGCAGAGACCCAGTACTTC.

This clone was seen a single time. This chain uses TRBV30 with TRBJ2-7; D remains unclear. Per the germline V gene, CDR1 is GTSNPN and CDR2 is SVGIG (reference sequence). V was trimmed by 7 bases and J by 3 bases, leaving 10 bases between them. The CDR3 has 11 amino acids. Written as DNA, the CDR3 is TGTGCCTTAACAGTTCACTACGAGCAGTACTTC. The encoded protein is CALTVHYEQYF.

The J gene is TRBJ1-2, the V gene TRBV19; tentatively, D is TRBD1 (5 bases). The CDR3 loop spans 14 amino acids. Trimming took off 3 bases at V and 8 bases at J, with 16 bases between the two ends. Germline values: CDR1 LNHDA, CDR2 SQIVND (reference sequence). CDR3 DNA sequence: TGTGCCAGTAGTATCCCCGCAGGGTCGGGAGGCTACACCTTC. Its protein product is CASSIPAGSGGYTF.

The CDR3 sequence is CASSQEVRGYEQYF. The CDR3 coding sequence is TGCGCCAGCAGCCAAGAGGTTCGGGGCTACGAGCAGTACTTC. The chain employs TRBV4-1 and TRBJ2-7, with D possibly matching TRBD2 (5 bases). This CDR3 has 14 amino acids. The germline CDR1 and CDR2 sequences are MGHRA and YSYEKL. The V end lost 0 bases, the J end lost 3 bases, and 9 bases lay between the germline ends.

This sequence joins TRBV10-2 and TRBJ2-7; 8 bases align to TRBD2. Trimming took 6 bases from V and 0 from J; bases not matched to a gene: 7. The CDR3 has 15 residues. CDR1 and CDR2 (germline): WSHSY, SAAADI. In nucleotides, the CDR3 is TGCGCCAGCAGCAGAGCGGGAGACGACTCCTACGAGCAGTACTTC. It yields the protein CASSRAGDDSYEQYF.

The V call is TRBV5-1, the J call TRBJ1-5, with D tentatively TRBD1 (6 bases). Per the germline V gene, CDR1 is SGHRS and CDR2 is YFSETQ. There are 15 residues in the CDR3. V was trimmed by 0 bases and J by 8 bases, leaving 15 bases between them. The CDR3 spells CASSLDAGAGEPQHF. CDR3 coding DNA: TGCGCCAGCAGCTTGGACGCGGGGGCCGGGGAGCCCCAGCATTTT.

This sequence joins TRBV27 and TRBJ1-2, with no clear D. Germline CDR1 MNHEY, CDR2 SMNVEV (reference sequence). The V and J ends lost 6 bases and 0 bases respectively, with 14 bases between them. The CDR3 has 15 residues. The CDR3 region has the DNA TGTGCCAGCAGCCTCGGACCGATCTCTAACTATGGCTACACCTTC. Translated: CASSLGPISNYGYTF.

The chain uses TRBV27 and TRBJ2-7, with a weak D call TRBD2 (6 bases). Germline V gene lookup returns CDR1 MNHEY and CDR2 SMNVEV (reference sequence). Trimming shortened V by 5 bases and J by 6 bases, and 20 bases separated the two germline ends. The CDR3 loop spans 15 amino acids. The CDR3 spells CASSLYGSKASEQYF. CDR3 bases: TGTGCCAGCAGTCTCTACGGGAGCAAGGCATCCGAGCAGTACTTC.

In its sample, this clone was seen once. This chain connects TRBV19 to TRBJ1-4; D remains ambiguous. V dropped 6 bases and J dropped 0 bases, with 8 bases sitting between them. The CDR3 spans 14 residues. Germline CDR1 and CDR2: LNHDA and SQIVND (reference sequence). CDR3 bases: TGTGCCAGTAGGACACCATCAACTAATGAAAAACTGTTTTTT. Its protein product is CASRTPSTNEKLFF.

The chain combines TRBV10-3 with TRBJ2-3; 8 bases align to TRBD1. The CDR3 totals 12 residues. The trim removed 6 bases at V and 5 bases at J, leaving 1 base unmatched. The germline gives CDR1 ENHRY, CDR2 SYGVKD. The CDR3 spells CAIRQGGDTQYF. CDR3 nucleotide sequence: TGTGCCATCAGACAGGGGGGAGATACGCAGTATTTT.

This clone was observed a few times. V gene TRBV6-1 combines with J gene TRBJ2-7; 8 nucleotides line up with TRBD2. Losses at the gene ends were 4 bases for V and 2 bases for J; bases not matched to a gene: 7. The CDR3 has 15 residues. From germline, CDR1 is MNHNS and CDR2 SASEGT. The CDR3 here is CASSVRGGIAYEQYF. DNA for the CDR3: TGTGCCAGCAGTGTTCGGGGGGGAATCGCCTACGAGCAGTACTTC.

J is TRBJ2-4 and V is TRBV5-1; D may be TRBD2 (5 bases). Germline CDR1 SGHRS, CDR2 YFSETQ. V was shortened by 7 bases and J by 6 bases, with 14 bases between the two germline ends. The CDR3 runs 13 residues. The CDR3 DNA follows: TGCGCCAGCTCCGAGGGAACCACAAACATTCAGTACTTC. Its protein product is CASSEGTTNIQYF.

The chain joins TRBV18 to TRBJ2-1; no clear D. Trimming stripped 2 bases from V and 5 bases from J, with 13 bases between. Germline V CDR1 and CDR2: KGHSH, LQKENI. This CDR3 region has 15 residues. The CDR3 nucleotides read TGTGCCAGCTCACCAGCTGGTCGAGTTGACAATGAGCAGTTCTTC. It translates to CASSPAGRVDNEQFF.

This chain links TRBV6-5 with TRBJ2-3; possibly TRBD1 or TRBD2 for D (5 bases each). Looked up from germline, CDR1 is MNHEY and CDR2 is SVGAGI. This CDR3 spans 15 amino acids. V was pared by 6 bases and J by 5 bases, with 18 bases between. This chain's CDR3 is CASRGRTAGRDTQYF. CDR3 coding DNA: TGTGCCAGCAGGGGGCGGACTGCGGGCAGAGATACGCAGTATTTT.

This clone was seen a handful of times. The chain carries TRBV6-5 and TRBJ2-7, with 7 bases fitting TRBD2. The CDR3 loop spans 16 amino acids. Per germline, CDR1 MNHEY and CDR2 SVGAGI. Losses at the gene ends were 0 bases for V and 3 bases for J; bases not matched to a gene: 8. The CDR3 spells CASSYSPTSRIYEQYF. In DNA, the CDR3 is TGTGCCAGCAGTTACTCCCCGACTAGCCGCATCTACGAGCAGTACTTC.

The chain couples TRBV5-1 to TRBJ2-7; D is ambiguous. Per the germline V gene, CDR1 is SGHRS and CDR2 is YFSETQ. This CDR3 spans 11 amino acids. Between the trimmed V and J ends, which lost 4 bases and 3 bases, there was a span of 5 bases. CDR3 amino acids: CASSASYEQYF. The CDR3 DNA reads as TGCGCCAGCAGCGCGAGCTACGAGCAGTACTTC. Looking up the rest from reference TRBV5-1 and TRBJ2-7 gives the full variable domain: KAGVTQTPRYLIKTRGQQVTLSCSPISGHRSVSWYQQTPGQGLQFLFEYFSETQRNKGNFPGRFSGRQFSNSRSEMNVSTLELGDSALYLCASSASYEQYFGPGTRLTVT.